A selection of T cell receptor beta chains follows, all from one sample in a study of T-cell reconstitution after alpha-beta-depleted transplantation in children. TCRdb fed the PCR reads into MiXCR, producing one record per CDR3 protein. The table records approximately 15,000 distinct CDR3 sequences, less than 9.5% of them present only once. Sequences were derived from PBMCs, mostly from graft donor cells, sampled 60 days after TCRalphabeta/CD19-depleted stem cell transplant. Receptors were obtained from a boy under two years old who had a stem cell transplant for Wiskott-Aldrich syndrome, so the T cells may come from the graft donor. CDR3s include the opening cysteine and the closing phenylalanine or tryptophan. D genes are given only for firm matches. The listing skips clone size in some rows; elsewhere it reads once, few, many or a size class.

j_call d_call clone_size v_call cdr3_aa cdr3_nt
TRBJ2-1 NA many TRBV11-2 CASSLVRDRYTYNEQFF TGTGCCAGCAGCTTGGTTAGGGATCGATATACCTACAATGAGCAGTTCTTC
TRBJ2-7 TRBD1 NA TRBV29-1 CSVRDSYYEQYF TGCAGCGTACGGGACAGCTACTACGAGCAGTACTTC
TRBJ2-1 NA many TRBV7-3 CASSFPVGEQFF TGTGCCAGCAGCTTCCCGGTCGGGGAGCAGTTCTTC
TRBJ2-2 NA few TRBV11-2 CASSFPRAWTNTGELFF TGTGCCAGCAGCTTCCCTAGGGCCTGGACGAACACCGGGGAGCTGTTTTTT
TRBJ2-1 TRBD2 many TRBV7-9 CASSPSGRPVEQFF TGTGCCAGCAGCCCTAGCGGGAGGCCCGTGGAGCAGTTCTTC
TRBJ2-5 NA many TRBV7-2 CASRPGIAQETQYF TGTGCCAGCAGACCAGGGATAGCTCAAGAGACCCAGTACTTC
TRBJ2-7 NA many TRBV20-1 CSAREAGEQYF TGCAGTGCTAGAGAGGCTGGCGAGCAGTACTTC
TRBJ2-3 NA many TRBV28 CASSSVKTSTDTQYF TGTGCCAGCAGTTCTGTGAAGACTAGCACAGATACGCAGTATTTT
TRBJ2-7 TRBD2 few TRBV14 CASSRNTGTSGSYEQYF TGTGCCAGCAGCCGCAATACCGGGACTAGCGGGTCCTACGAGCAGTACTTC
TRBJ2-5 TRBD2 NA TRBV30 CAWSPLAASQETQYF TGTGCCTGGAGTCCCCTAGCGGCATCCCAAGAGACCCAGTACTTC
TRBJ2-1 NA many TRBV7-9 CASSSLQGLYNEQFF TGTGCCAGCAGCTCCCTCCAGGGCCTTTACAATGAGCAGTTCTTC
TRBJ2-1 TRBD1 many TRBV5-1 CASSWTADRVYEQFF TGCGCCAGCAGCTGGACTGCGGACAGGGTCTATGAGCAGTTCTTC
TRBJ2-3 TRBD2 few TRBV5-6 CASSPPSGCTDTQYF TGTGCCAGCAGCCCCCCTAGCGGGTGCACAGATACGCAGTATTTT
TRBJ2-7 NA many TRBV29-1 CSVGRGPYEQYF TGCAGCGTGGGACGAGGTCCCTACGAGCAGTACTTC
TRBJ2-7 TRBD2 many TRBV12-3/TRBV12-4 CASSLLASGSYEQYF TGTGCCAGCAGTTTATTGGCTAGCGGGAGTTACGAGCAGTACTTC
TRBJ2-7 TRBD2 many TRBV5-4 CASSPSPGLAYEQYF TGTGCCAGCAGCCCATCCCCGGGACTAGCGTACGAGCAGTACTTC
TRBJ2-7 TRBD1 NA TRBV5-1 CASSSGTGIHEQYF TGCGCCAGCAGCTCCGGGACAGGGATACACGAGCAGTACTTC
TRBJ1-1 NA few TRBV20-1 CSVQPQFNTEAFF TGCAGTGTTCAACCTCAGTTTAACACTGAAGCTTTCTTT
TRBJ1-1 NA many TRBV14 CASSQDIVFKNTEAFF TGTGCCAGCAGCCAAGATATCGTATTCAAGAACACTGAAGCTTTCTTT
TRBJ2-7 TRBD2 NA TRBV6-2/TRBV6-3 CASRLGFYGGRSQYEQYF TGTGCCAGCAGGTTAGGATTTTATGGCGGGAGGTCACAATACGAGCAGTACTTC
TRBJ2-7 NA many TRBV20-1 CSAGQTYEQYF TGCAGTGCAGGGCAAACCTACGAGCAGTACTTC
TRBJ2-7 NA many TRBV10-3 CAISVLVSDAGGEQYF TGTGCCATCAGTGTCTTGGTGAGTGACGCGGGCGGCGAGCAGTACTTC
TRBJ2-3 TRBD2 many TRBV20-1 CSAQLLAGFPDTQYF TGCAGTGCCCAGCTACTAGCGGGATTCCCAGATACGCAGTATTTT
TRBJ2-3 NA few TRBV28 CASISTDTQYF TGTGCCAGCATTAGCACAGATACGCAGTATTTT
TRBJ1-3 TRBD1 many TRBV11-2 CASSTDRAFSGNTIYF TGTGCCAGCAGCACGGACAGGGCCTTCTCTGGAAACACCATATATTTT
TRBJ2-6 NA many TRBV5-5 CASSLGRGANVLTF TGTGCCAGCAGCTTGGGTCGGGGAGCCAACGTCCTGACTTTC
TRBJ2-1 TRBD2 NA TRBV3-1 CASSQGLTSGRDNEQFF TGTGCCAGCAGCCAAGGTTTAACTAGCGGGAGGGACAATGAGCAGTTCTTC
TRBJ1-2 TRBD1 many TRBV18 CASSPWDRGPYGYTF TGTGCCAGCTCACCATGGGACAGGGGGCCCTATGGCTACACCTTC
TRBJ2-7 NA many TRBV10-3 CAIAGTERLGEQYF TGTGCCATCGCGGGGACAGAACGCCTCGGCGAGCAGTACTTC
TRBJ2-1 NA few TRBV11-3 CASSLVGGGDYNEQFF TGTGCCAGCAGCTTAGTAGGAGGGGGGGACTACAATGAGCAGTTCTTC
TRBJ2-2 NA many TRBV6-5 CASSSGRDGELFF TGTGCCAGCAGTTCTGGACGGGACGGGGAGCTGTTTTTT
TRBJ2-3 NA few TRBV19 CASSPRPRGTQYF TGTGCCAGTAGTCCGCGCCCCAGGGGAACGCAGTATTTT
TRBJ1-1 TRBD1 medium-sized TRBV5-1 CASSSRGQQNTEAFF TGCGCCAGCAGCTCACGGGGACAGCAGAACACTGAAGCTTTCTTT
TRBJ2-7 NA NA TRBV20-1 CSGRFDQGSAEQYF TGCAGTGGCCGCTTTGACCAGGGTTCGGCCGAGCAGTACTTC
TRBJ2-3 NA many TRBV28 CASSLADTQYF TGTGCCAGCAGTTTAGCCGATACGCAGTATTTT
TRBJ2-7 NA NA TRBV10-2 CASSSTYEQYF TGCGCCAGCAGCTCGACCTACGAGCAGTACTTC
TRBJ2-3 NA few TRBV5-1 CASSLGSVEGDTQYF TGCGCCAGCAGCTTGGGTAGCGTGGAGGGGGATACGCAGTATTTT
TRBJ2-3 NA many TRBV7-3 CASSLQGLGTDTQYF TGTGCCAGCAGCTTACAGGGGCTCGGCACAGATACGCAGTATTTT
TRBJ1-5 NA few TRBV28 CASSRGYGRRVDSNQPQHF TGTGCCAGCAGTCGCGGTTATGGCAGACGCGTCGATAGCAATCAGCCCCAGCATTTT
TRBJ1-1 NA NA TRBV12-3/TRBV12-4 CASSGGYTEAFF TGTGCCAGCAGTGGGGGGTACACTGAAGCTTTCTTT
TRBJ2-2 NA many TRBV5-1 CASSTFGSGELFF TGCGCCAGCAGCACGTTTGGCTCCGGGGAGCTGTTTTTT
TRBJ2-4 NA many TRBV5-1 CASSSQGYQYIQYF TGCGCCAGCAGCTCACAGGGTTATCAGTACATTCAGTACTTC
TRBJ2-1 NA many TRBV5-4 CASSLYSDEQFF TGTGCCAGCAGCTTGTATAGTGATGAGCAGTTCTTC
TRBJ1-1 NA NA TRBV11-2 CASRPYVTEAFF TGTGCCAGCAGACCTTACGTCACTGAAGCTTTCTTT
TRBJ2-7 TRBD1 many TRBV5-1 CASSPVPGQGNHEQYF TGCGCCAGCAGCCCCGTCCCGGGACAGGGAAACCACGAGCAGTACTTC
TRBJ2-3 NA NA TRBV4-1 CASSQPTSSPDTQYF TGCGCCAGCAGCCAACCGACTAGTTCCCCAGATACGCAGTATTTT
TRBJ1-6 NA many TRBV6-5 CAARLPGHNSPLHF TGTGCCGCACGGCTACCCGGCCATAATTCACCCCTCCACTTT
TRBJ2-7 TRBD1 few TRBV15 CATSPFVSRDRYEQYF TGTGCCACCAGCCCCTTTGTGTCGAGGGACAGGTACGAGCAGTACTTC
TRBJ1-5 NA many TRBV10-2 CASSESNFRGGNQPQHF TGCGCCAGCAGTGAGAGCAACTTCCGAGGGGGCAATCAGCCCCAGCATTTT
TRBJ1-2 NA many TRBV12-3/TRBV12-4 CASSPWGGGGYTF TGTGCCAGCAGTCCCTGGGGGGGCGGTGGCTACACCTTC
TRBJ2-6 NA large TRBV6-5 CASSPMGANVLTF TGTGCCAGCAGCCCGATGGGGGCCAACGTCCTGACTTTC
TRBJ2-7 NA many TRBV20-1 CSAIKGAYEQYF TGCAGTGCTATCAAGGGGGCCTACGAGCAGTACTTC
TRBJ1-2 NA many TRBV5-1 CASSPNAGAGYGYTF TGCGCCAGCAGCCCTAACGCGGGGGCGGGCTATGGCTACACCTTC